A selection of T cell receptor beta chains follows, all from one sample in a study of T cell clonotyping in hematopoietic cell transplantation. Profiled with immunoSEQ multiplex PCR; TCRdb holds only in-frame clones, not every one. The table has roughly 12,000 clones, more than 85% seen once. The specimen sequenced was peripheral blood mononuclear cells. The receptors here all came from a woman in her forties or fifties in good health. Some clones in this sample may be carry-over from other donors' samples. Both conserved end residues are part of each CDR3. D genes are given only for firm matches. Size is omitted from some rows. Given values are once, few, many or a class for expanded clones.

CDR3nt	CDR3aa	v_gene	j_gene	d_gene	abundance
TGCGCCAGCAGCCAAGAACGTAGCGGGGGGCTGGGGACCCAGTACTTC	CASSQERSGGLGTQYF	TRBV4-3	TRBJ2-5	TRBD2	.
TGTGCCTGGAAGGGTTCGGGACTGCGCGGGGATACGCAGTATTTT	CAWKGSGLRGDTQYF	TRBV30	TRBJ2-3	.	.
TGTGCCAGCAGTGAATTCGGACTGTCGTTCCAGTACTTC	CASSEFGLSFQYF	TRBV25-1	TRBJ2-7	.	.
TGTGCCATCAGTCTCGGGACAGGGAGGGGAGATACGCAGTATTTT	CAISLGTGRGDTQYF	TRBV10-3	TRBJ2-3	TRBD1	.
TGTGCCATGGGGACAGGGGGCACTGAAGCTTTCTTT	CAMGTGGTEAFF	TRBV10-3	TRBJ1-1	TRBD1	.
TGTGCCAGCAGCTTGGTTCTGGGGGCGAGGGCTTTCTTT	CASSLVLGARAFF	TRBV5-4	TRBJ1-1	.	.
TGTGCCAGCAGATCAATTGTGAGAGATACGCAGTATTTT	CASRSIVRDTQYF	TRBV27	TRBJ2-3	.	.
TGCGCCAGCAGCCAATCTGGCGGTTACACTGAAGCTTTCTTT	CASSQSGGYTEAFF	TRBV5-1	TRBJ1-1	.	.
TGTGCCAGCAGTGCGGACCACAGCTCTGGAAACACCATATATTTT	CASSADHSSGNTIYF	TRBV6-5	TRBJ1-3	.	.
TGTGCCAGCAGACACACGCAGGGTCGCAATGAGCAGTTCTTC	CASRHTQGRNEQFF	TRBV6-5	TRBJ2-1	.	.
TGTGCCAGCAGCCAAAGACAGGGTCTAGACACTGAAGCTTTCTTT	CASSQRQGLDTEAFF	TRBV4-2	TRBJ1-1	TRBD1	once
TGTGCCAGCAGTCTATTACTCTATGGCTACACCTTC	CASSLLLYGYTF	TRBV28	TRBJ1-2	.	.
TGTGCCAGCAGCGTAGATTTTGGGGGGCACACTGAAGCTTTCTTT	CASSVDFGGHTEAFF	TRBV9	TRBJ1-1	.	.
TGTGCCAGCGGGCGCCGGGCCCCAGTGCGGTACGAGCAGTACTTC	CASGRRAPVRYEQYF	TRBV28	TRBJ2-7	.	.
TGCAGCGTTGTAGGTCGGGTCCACGAGCAGTACTTC	CSVVGRVHEQYF	TRBV29-1	TRBJ2-7	.	.
TGTGCCAGCAGTCGACAGGGATCCTACGAGCAGTACTTC	CASSRQGSYEQYF	TRBV2	TRBJ2-7	TRBD1	.
TGTGCCAGCAGCTTAGACGGAACACCTTATGGCTACACCTTC	CASSLDGTPYGYTF	TRBV7-9	TRBJ1-2	.	few
TGTGCCAGCAGCTTAGCCAGGGGGTCCTACGAGCAGTACTTC	CASSLARGSYEQYF	TRBV7-6	TRBJ2-7	TRBD1	.
TGTGCCAGCTCCCCAACCCGGGGACAGGGATACGAGCAGTACTTC	CASSPTRGQGYEQYF	TRBV18	TRBJ2-7	TRBD1	.
TGTGCCAGCAGGCTACAGGGCAATGAGCAGTTCTTC	CASRLQGNEQFF	TRBV2	TRBJ2-1	.	.
TGTGCCAGCAGCTCATACCTGGAGGACTGCCTTTTT	CASSSYLEDCLF	TRBV7-9	TRBJ1-1	.	.
TGTGCCAGCAGCCCCATAGGGGGGAGGACAGGGGAAACTGAAGCTTTCTTT	CASSPIGGRTGETEAFF	TRBV7-2	TRBJ1-1	TRBD1	.
TGCGCCAGCAGCTTGGACGGGGGCTCCTACAATGAGCAGTTCTTC	CASSLDGGSYNEQFF	TRBV5-1	TRBJ2-1	.	.
TGTGCCAGCAGTTCCGGGGGGGGGCACCAGCCCCAGCATTTT	CASSSGGGHQPQHF	TRBV7-9	TRBJ1-5	.	.
TGTGCCAGTCGCATTGCCCCCTCCGAAGCTTTCTTT	CASRIAPSEAFF	TRBV19	TRBJ1-1	.	.
TGTGCCAGCGCCACGGGAGGGGTTAGCAATCAGCCCCAGCATTTT	CASATGGVSNQPQHF	TRBV6-5	TRBJ1-5	.	.
TGCGCCAGCAGCGTGGGACAGGGGAACACCGGGGAGCTGTTTTTT	CASSVGQGNTGELFF	TRBV5-1	TRBJ2-2	TRBD1	.
TGTGCCAGCAGCTTAACGGGACTTTCCCTAGCCTACGAGCAGTACTTC	CASSLTGLSLAYEQYF	TRBV7-8	TRBJ2-7	.	.
TGTGCCAGCAGCCGTACCGGACAGGGGGCCAGAAGGACCTACAATGAGCAGTTCTTC	CASSRTGQGARRTYNEQFF	TRBV13	TRBJ2-1	TRBD1	.
TGTGCCAGCAGCGAAGAACTCTCGAGCTCTGGAAACACCATATATTTT	CASSEELSSSGNTIYF	TRBV5-4	TRBJ1-3	.	once
TGCGCCAGCGGCAATGGCAACTACTATGGCTACACCTTC	CASGNGNYYGYTF	TRBV10-1	TRBJ1-2	.	.
TGTGCCAGTAGTCTCGCTCCATCGGGACAGGGATCTGGGGCCAACGTCCTGACTTTC	CASSLAPSGQGSGANVLTF	TRBV19	TRBJ2-6	TRBD1	.
TGCAGCGTTGATGGGCAGGGGGTGAATGAGCAGTTCTTC	CSVDGQGVNEQFF	TRBV29-1	TRBJ2-1	TRBD1	.
TGTGCCAGCAGCTTGACTTACGGCGCGAACACCGGGGAGCTGTTTTTT	CASSLTYGANTGELFF	TRBV11-2	TRBJ2-2	.	.
TGCGCCAGCAGCTTGGGGACCCCGACCCCTGGAGAGACCCAGTACTTC	CASSLGTPTPGETQYF	TRBV5-1	TRBJ2-5	.	.
TGTGCCAGCAGTTTGTCCCCGGCGGGGGGCCACTACGAGCAGTACTTC	CASSLSPAGGHYEQYF	TRBV27	TRBJ2-7	TRBD2	.
TGTGCCAGCTCACCATCAGGGATCTATAATTCACCCCTCCACTTT	CASSPSGIYNSPLHF	TRBV18	TRBJ1-6	.	.
TGTGCCATCAGTGAGTCGCAGGGAAATGACCCTGGCCCTGGGGCCAACGTCCTGACTTTC	CAISESQGNDPGPGANVLTF	TRBV10-3	TRBJ2-6	.	.